The clone carrying this T cell receptor (beta chain) was detected once. Assay used: immunoSEQ multiplex PCR; TCRdb lists only in-frame clones, some missing. The data contain approximately 49,000 clones, roughly 83% of them singletons. The data were obtained in a study of fetal regulatory T cell absence and autoimmunity. The V and J ends lost 2 bases and 3 bases, in that order; junction bases with no gene match: 7. Germline V gene lookup returns CDR1 MNHEY and CDR2 SMNVEV (reference sequence). The CDR3 is 16 amino acids. The clonotype was recovered from a newborn boy with IPEX syndrome. Sequenced: cord blood. V gene TRBV27 combines with J gene TRBJ2-1, with 7 bases that match TRBD2. The CDR3 spells CASSLALADFYNEQFF. The CDR3 DNA sequence: TGTGCCAGCAGTTTAGCCCTAGCGGACTTCTACAATGAGCAGTTCTTC.